The clone carrying this T cell receptor (beta chain) has only a few counts. Its specificity is unknown. The source of the sample is a study of cytomegalovirus exposure and HLA in healthy donors. Findings of the study overall: It was reported that TCR beta sequences correctly inferred the HLA-A and HLA-B alleles for most subjects. The dataset shows that most TCR sequences were rare, while some public TCRs occurred in many donors.

Germline assignment: CDR1 SGDLS and CDR2 YYNGEE. V shed 0 bases and J 3 bases; nucleotides not matched to a gene: 1. The CDR3 runs to 15 residues. The PCR contained 60 Vbeta and 13 Jbeta primers. Some clones are missing from TCRdb's copy, which holds only in-frame ones; the method was immunoSEQ multiplex PCR. The sample records approximately 100,000 clones, 74% being singletons. This TCR was sampled from a man aged 50 to 60 in good health and CMV-seropositive. V usage is TRBV9 and J usage is TRBJ1-3; 9 bases align to TRBD1. Sequenced input: PBMCs. The CDR3 sequence: CASSVEGQGGNTIYF. The CDR3 coding sequence is TGTGCCAGCAGCGTAGAGGGACAGGGTGGAAACACCATATATTTT.